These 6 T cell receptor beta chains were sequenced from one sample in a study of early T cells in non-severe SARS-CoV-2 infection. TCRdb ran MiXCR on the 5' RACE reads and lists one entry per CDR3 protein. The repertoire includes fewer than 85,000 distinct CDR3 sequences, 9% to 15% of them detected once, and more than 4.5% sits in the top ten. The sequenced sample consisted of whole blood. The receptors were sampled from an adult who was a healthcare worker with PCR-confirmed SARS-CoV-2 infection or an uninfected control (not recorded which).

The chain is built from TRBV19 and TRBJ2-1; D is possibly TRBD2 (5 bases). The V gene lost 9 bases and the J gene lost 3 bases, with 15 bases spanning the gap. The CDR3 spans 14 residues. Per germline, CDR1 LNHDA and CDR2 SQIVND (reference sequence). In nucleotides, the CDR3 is TGTGCCAGCGGGGATGGGGTGGGCTACAATGAGCAGTTCTTC. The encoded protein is CASGDGVGYNEQFF.

DNA of the CDR3: TGCAGTGCCAGTAGACTCAACACTGAAGCTTTCTTT. It yields the protein CSASRLNTEAFF. This chain connects TRBV20-1 to TRBJ1-1; D unresolved. V dropped 6 bases and J dropped 2 bases, with 10 bases sitting between them. Per the germline V gene, CDR1 is DFQATT and CDR2 is SNEGSKA (reference sequence). The CDR3 is 12 residues long.

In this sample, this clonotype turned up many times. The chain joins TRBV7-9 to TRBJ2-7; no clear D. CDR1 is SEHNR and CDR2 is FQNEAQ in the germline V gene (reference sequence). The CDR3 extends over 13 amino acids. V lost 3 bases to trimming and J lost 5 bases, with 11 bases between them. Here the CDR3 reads CASSLQEADEQYF. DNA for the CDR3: TGTGCCAGCAGCTTGCAGGAAGCCGACGAGCAGTACTTC.

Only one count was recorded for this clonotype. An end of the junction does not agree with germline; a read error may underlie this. The CDR3 sequence: CASSFSTQGNAGELFF. Here the CDR3 DNA reads TGTGCCAGCAGCTTCTCGACTCAGGGGAACGCCGGGGAGCTGTTTTTT. The chain carries TRBV7-6 and TRBJ2-2; D might be TRBD1 (6 bases). Germline lookup yields CDR1 SGHVS and CDR2 FNYEAQ. This CDR3 has 16 residues.

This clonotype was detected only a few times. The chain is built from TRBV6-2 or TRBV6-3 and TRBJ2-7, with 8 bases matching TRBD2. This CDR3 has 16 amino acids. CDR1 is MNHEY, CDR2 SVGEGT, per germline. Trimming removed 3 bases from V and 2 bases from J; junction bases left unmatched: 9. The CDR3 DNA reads TGTGCCAGCAGTTATCCCGGGAGGGCCCGGACCTACGAGCAGTACTTC. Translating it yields CASSYPGRARTYEQYF.

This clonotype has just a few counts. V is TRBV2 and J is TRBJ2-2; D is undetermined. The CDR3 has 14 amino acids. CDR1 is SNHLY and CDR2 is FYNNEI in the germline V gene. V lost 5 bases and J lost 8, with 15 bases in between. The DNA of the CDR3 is TGTGCCAGCAGTCAAGACCCCCCCGGGGGGGAGCTGTTTTTT. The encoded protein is CASSQDPPGGELFF.